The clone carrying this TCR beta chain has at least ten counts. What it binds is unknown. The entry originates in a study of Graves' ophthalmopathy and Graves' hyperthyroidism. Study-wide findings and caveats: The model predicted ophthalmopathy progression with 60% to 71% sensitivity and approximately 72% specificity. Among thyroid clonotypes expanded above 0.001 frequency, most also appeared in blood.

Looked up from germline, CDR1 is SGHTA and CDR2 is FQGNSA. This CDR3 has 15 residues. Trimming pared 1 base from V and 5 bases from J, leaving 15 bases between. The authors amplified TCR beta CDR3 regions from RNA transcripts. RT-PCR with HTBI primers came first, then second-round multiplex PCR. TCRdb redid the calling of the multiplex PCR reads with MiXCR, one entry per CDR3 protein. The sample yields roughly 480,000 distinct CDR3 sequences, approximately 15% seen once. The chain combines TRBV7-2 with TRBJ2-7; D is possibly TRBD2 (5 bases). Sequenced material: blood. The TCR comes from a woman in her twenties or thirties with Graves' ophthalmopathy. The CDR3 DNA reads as TGTGCCAGCAGCTTAGTCGGGGTCTGGCGGAACGAGCAGTACTTC. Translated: CASSLVGVWRNEQYF.